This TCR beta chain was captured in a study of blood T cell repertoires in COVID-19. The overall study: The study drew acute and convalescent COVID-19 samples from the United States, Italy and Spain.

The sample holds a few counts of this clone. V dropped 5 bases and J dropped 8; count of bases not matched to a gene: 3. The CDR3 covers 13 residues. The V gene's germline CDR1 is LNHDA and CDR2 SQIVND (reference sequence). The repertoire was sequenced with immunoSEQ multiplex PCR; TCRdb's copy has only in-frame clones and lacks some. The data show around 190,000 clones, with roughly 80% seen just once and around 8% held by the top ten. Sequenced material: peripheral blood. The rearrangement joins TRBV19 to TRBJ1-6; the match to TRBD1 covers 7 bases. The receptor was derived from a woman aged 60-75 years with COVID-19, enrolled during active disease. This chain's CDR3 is CASSLDRDSPLHF. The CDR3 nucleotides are TGTGCCAGTAGTCTCGACAGGGATTCACCCCTCCACTTT.